This T cell receptor beta chain is drawn from a study of T cells after yellow fever vaccination. Study results and limitations: Once the booster was given, most primary-vaccination clones reappeared, at about 96% for CD4 and approximately 88% for CD8. Faster peaking, at day 5 versus 15, marked a secondary response that was weaker.

Conversion of TCR transcripts into cDNA relied on 5'RACE template switching, which added a universal primer site and UMIs. TCRdb passed the 5' RACE reads through MiXCR, listing each CDR3 protein once. Altogether a few hundred thousand distinct CDR3 sequences are present, less than 9% being singletons, with the ten largest covering about 0.9%. V lost 5 bases, J lost 2 bases, and 13 bases lay in between. The V gene's germline CDR1 is SGHAT and CDR2 FQNNGV. CDR3 length: 14 residues. On this clonotype itself: Its target is unknown.

The receptor comes from a man aged 30 to 39 who received the YFV17D yellow fever vaccine. Sequences were derived from CD4+ T cells sorted from PBMCs, sampled 15 days after the yellow fever booster vaccination. The V and J genes are TRBV11-2 and TRBJ2-7; TRBD2 is a possible D gene (6 bases). CDR3 nucleotides: TGTGCCAGCAGCCGGCGCGGGGCTCCCTACGAGCAGTACTTC. Its protein product is CASSRRGAPYEQYF.